The 19 T cell receptor beta chains listed next were all sequenced from one sample in a study of blood T cell repertoires in COVID-19. Using immunoSEQ multiplex PCR, the repertoire was profiled, and TCRdb retains in-frame clones only, with some absent. The repertoire holds 240,000 or so clones, with roughly 82% as singletons. Source material: peripheral blood. All receptors derive from a man older than 75 with acute or convalescent COVID-19.

V is TRBV28 and J is TRBJ1-2; no clear D gene. CDR3 length: 13 residues. Deletions cut 8 bases from V and 8 bases from J, with 18 bases between. CDR1 and CDR2 (germline): MDHEN, SYDVKM. CDR3 sequence reads: CASCVLPPEGYTF. As DNA, the CDR3 is TGTGCCAGCTGCGTTCTGCCTCCGGAGGGCTACACCTTC.

This clone was found once. The V gene is TRBV18, the J gene TRBJ1-2; D is perhaps TRBD1 (6 bases). From germline, CDR1 is KGHSH and CDR2 LQKENI. The CDR3 totals 12 residues. V gave up 6 bases and J gave up 7 bases, with 12 bases separating them. This CDR3 reads CASSPGEAGYTF. For the CDR3, the DNA is TGTGCCAGCTCCCCAGGGGAGGCTGGCTACACCTTC.

The chain employs TRBV6-1 and TRBJ1-6; 7 nucleotides line up with TRBD1. The CDR3 is 16 residues long. Looked up from germline, CDR1 is MNHNS and CDR2 is SASEGT. J was trimmed by 4 bases and V by 4 bases; bases with no gene match: 7. This CDR3 is CASSGEQGQYNSPLHF. For the CDR3, the DNA is TGTGCCAGCAGTGGGGAACAGGGGCAATATAATTCACCCCTCCACTTT.

This chain uses TRBV9 with TRBJ2-1, with D possibly being TRBD2 (5 bases). Germline values: CDR1 SGDLS, CDR2 YYNGEE. CDR3 length: 14 residues. V lost 4 bases, J lost 8 bases, and 16 bases lay in between. CDR3 region: CASSPEARRDEQFF. Written as DNA, the CDR3 is TGTGCCAGCAGCCCCGAGGCCCGGCGGGATGAGCAGTTCTTC.

The gene calls are TRBV11-2 and TRBJ1-2; tentative D call: TRBD1 (6 bases). Germline V lookup: CDR1 SGHAT, CDR2 FQNNGV. This CDR3 has 13 residues. V lost 5 bases and J 8 bases, leaving 15 bases between the germline ends. CDR3 loop: CASSEQGLGGYTF. CDR3 DNA sequence: TGTGCCAGCAGCGAACAGGGACTAGGAGGCTACACCTTC.

The V and J genes are TRBV6-5 and TRBJ1-5, with 8 bases identical to TRBD1. The CDR3 is made up of 15 amino acids. The V gene end was trimmed by 2 bases and the J gene end by 4 bases; junction bases not matched to a gene: 4. The germline V gene has CDR1 MNHEY and CDR2 SVGAGI. The CDR3 region has the DNA TGTGCCAGCAGTTACGGACAGGGTGGTAATCAGCCCCAGCATTTT. Its translation is CASSYGQGGNQPQHF.

The V gene is TRBV7-2, the J gene TRBJ2-1; TRBD2 is a possible D gene (5 bases). Germline V gene sequence: CDR1 SGHTA, CDR2 FQGNSA. The CDR3 has 15 residues. V was cut by 8 bases and J by 0 bases, with 14 bases left in between. This chain's CDR3 is CASGIPGSSYNEQFF. The CDR3, as DNA: TGTGCCAGCGGAATTCCGGGGAGCTCCTACAATGAGCAGTTCTTC.

The CDR3 region is CASSLRGKYGYTF. As DNA, the CDR3 is TGTGCCAGCAGCTTGAGAGGGAAATATGGCTACACCTTC. The chain combines TRBV5-8 with TRBJ1-2; D is ambiguous. Germline V CDR1 and CDR2: SGHTS, YDEGEE. CDR3 size: 13 residues. V lost 1 base, J lost 5 bases, and 9 bases lay in between.

This chain links TRBV5-1 with TRBJ1-2, with D perhaps matching TRBD1 (6 bases). The germline CDR1 and CDR2 sequences are SGHRS and YFSETQ. V was clipped by 4 bases and J by 3 bases, with 16 bases between them. The CDR3 runs 15 residues. The CDR3 DNA is TGCGCCAGCAGCGCGGGGGGCGGGCCGGACTATGGCTACACCTTC. Translated, it gives CASSAGGGPDYGYTF.

This chain links TRBV5-1 with TRBJ2-2; 9 nucleotides line up with TRBD1. The trim removed 4 bases at V and 3 bases at J, leaving 4 bases unmatched. Per the germline V gene, CDR1 is SGHRS and CDR2 is YFSETQ. CDR3 size: 15 residues. CDR3 sequence (DNA): TGCGCCAGCAGCCCCCGGACAGGGGACACCGGGGAGCTGTTTTTT. It codes for CASSPRTGDTGELFF.

This chain uses TRBV14 with TRBJ2-7; unclear D gene. This CDR3 contains 13 residues. Between the trimmed V and J ends, which lost 4 bases and 5 bases, there was a span of 12 bases. Germline CDR1 and CDR2: SGHDN and FVKESK. CDR3 sequence (DNA): TGTGCCAGCAGCCCGCAGCAGGTCCACGAGCAGTACTTC. Its protein is CASSPQQVHEQYF.

The chain recombines TRBV27 with TRBJ2-1; tentatively, D is TRBD2 (6 bases). Per germline, CDR1 MNHEY and CDR2 SMNVEV (reference sequence). V was clipped by 8 bases and J by 4 bases, with 9 bases between them. The CDR3 consists of 12 residues. The CDR3 DNA sequence: TGTGCCAGCTCGACTAGTTACAATGAGCAGTTCTTC. It encodes CASSTSYNEQFF.

V usage is TRBV2 and J usage is TRBJ2-1; TRBD2 aligns across 10 bases. V shed 5 bases and J 5 bases; nucleotides not matched to a gene: 6. The germline gives CDR1 SNHLY, CDR2 FYNNEI. The CDR3 length is 15 residues. The CDR3 here is CASSPSGRTHNEQFF. CDR3 bases: TGTGCCAGCAGTCCTAGCGGGAGAACCCACAATGAGCAGTTCTTC.

The chain carries TRBV3-1 (or the pseudogene TRBV3-2) and TRBJ2-2; D is uncertain. CDR3 length: 15 residues. V was shortened by 1 base and J by 6 bases, with 12 bases between the two germline ends. The germline V gene has CDR1 LGHDT and CDR2 YNNKEL (reference sequence). The CDR3 DNA is TGTGCCAGCAGCCAAGTGCTATTCGGGTCCGGGGAGCTGTTTTTT. Amino acids: CASSQVLFGSGELFF.

The chain links TRBV7-2 to TRBJ1-6; perhaps TRBD1 as D (5 bases). This CDR3 has 16 amino acids. V shed 0 bases and J shed 10 bases, with 16 bases lying between them. Per the germline V gene, CDR1 is SGHTA and CDR2 is FQGNSA. This CDR3 reads CASSLAKSAGKSPLHF. CDR3 in DNA: TGTGCCAGCAGCTTAGCAAAGTCGGCAGGGAAATCACCCCTCCACTTT.

The rearrangement joins TRBV10-3 to TRBJ2-1; TRBD2 aligns across 8 bases. This CDR3 has 13 amino acids. From germline, CDR1 is ENHRY and CDR2 SYGVKD. The V and J ends lost 3 bases and 6 bases, in that order; junction bases with no gene match: 1. The CDR3 region has the DNA TGTGCCATCAGTGACCGGGGGGGCAATGAGCAGTTCTTC. Its translation: CAISDRGGNEQFF.

This clone occurred once. The chain uses TRBV7-9 and TRBJ1-2, with unresolved D. This CDR3 spans 14 amino acids. Trimming took off 3 bases at V and 3 bases at J, with 11 bases between the two ends. The V gene's germline CDR1 is SEHNR and CDR2 FQNEAQ (reference sequence). CDR3: CASSFDLRDYGYTF. CDR3 coding DNA: TGTGCCAGCAGCTTCGACCTGAGGGACTATGGCTACACCTTC. The full variable domain, with the rest looked up from reference TRBV7-9 and TRBJ1-2, is DTGVSQNPRHKITKRGQNVTFRCDPISEHNRLYWYRQTLGQGPEFLTYFQNEAQLEKSRLLSDRFSAERPKGSFSTLEIQRTEQGDSAMYLCASSFDLRDYGYTFGSGTRLTVV.

In its sample, this clone was seen once. The chain uses TRBV6-1 and TRBJ2-7; TRBD2 agrees at 9 bases. The length of the CDR3 is 16 residues. Germline CDR1 MNHNS, CDR2 SASEGT. With V trimmed by 0 bases and J by 3 bases, 6 bases remained unmatched. CDR3 bases: TGTGCCAGCAGTGAAGCAGGTTTAGCGGGAGTCTACGAGCAGTACTTC. The encoded protein is CASSEAGLAGVYEQYF.

This rearrangement joins TRBV6-1 to TRBJ2-5, with a possible D match to TRBD2 (5 bases). Germline lookup yields CDR1 MNHNS and CDR2 SASEGT. The CDR3 has 15 residues. V was cut by 1 base and J by 4 bases, with 13 bases left in between. Here the CDR3 reads CASSEDIGGSETQYF. The CDR3 bases are TGTGCCAGCAGTGAAGACATAGGAGGATCAGAGACCCAGTACTTC.